The present TCR beta chain was sequenced within a study of T-cell reconstitution after alpha-beta-depleted transplantation in children. As it was prepared, the TCRbeta library received unique molecular identifiers. TCRdb used MiXCR to reprocess the PCR reads, holding one entry per CDR3 protein. The repertoire holds 250,000 to 400,000 distinct CDR3 sequences, with 20% to 30% as singletons. Germline CDR1 reads MNHEY; CDR2 reads SVGAGI. J lost 2 bases, V lost 6 bases, and 8 bases had no gene match. The CDR3 is 15 residues long. Study observations and caveats: When one year had passed after transplant, most T-cell counts and diversity came from newly produced T cells. Several hundred expanded graft clones reportedly gave rise to the alpha-beta T cells present about two months after transplant.

With regard to this clonotype: What it binds is unknown.

The chain uses TRBV6-5 and TRBJ2-3; TRBD1 agrees at 7 bases. The material sequenced was PBMCs, mostly from graft donor cells, taken 180 days after TCRalphabeta/CD19-depleted stem cell transplant. The TCR comes from a male patient between 5 and 17 years old who had a stem cell transplant for acute lymphoblastic leukemia, so the T cells may come from the graft donor. The CDR3 region is CASSYLTGSTDTQYF. The CDR3 bases are TGTGCCAGCAGCTATTTGACAGGGTCCACAGATACGCAGTATTTT.